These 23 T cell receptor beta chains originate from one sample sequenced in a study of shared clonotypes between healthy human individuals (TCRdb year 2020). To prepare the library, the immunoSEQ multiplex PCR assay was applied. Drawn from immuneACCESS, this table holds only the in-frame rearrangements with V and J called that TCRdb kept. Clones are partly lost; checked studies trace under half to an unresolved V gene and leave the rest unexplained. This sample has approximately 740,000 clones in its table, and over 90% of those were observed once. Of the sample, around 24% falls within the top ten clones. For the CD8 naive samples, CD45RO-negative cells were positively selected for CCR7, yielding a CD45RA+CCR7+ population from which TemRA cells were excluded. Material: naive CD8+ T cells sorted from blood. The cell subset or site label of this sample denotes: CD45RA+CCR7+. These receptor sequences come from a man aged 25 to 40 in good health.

As DNA, the CDR3 is TGTGCCAGCAGTTTATACACTAGCGGGAGGGCCAGAGATACGCAGTATTTT. It yields the protein CASSLYTSGRARDTQYF. The rearrangement uses TRBV28 and TRBJ2-3, with 13 bases identical to TRBD2. Germline values: CDR1 MDHEN, CDR2 SYDVKM. Trimming at V came to 1 base and at J to 5 bases, leaving 6 bases not matched to a gene. The CDR3 has 17 amino acids.

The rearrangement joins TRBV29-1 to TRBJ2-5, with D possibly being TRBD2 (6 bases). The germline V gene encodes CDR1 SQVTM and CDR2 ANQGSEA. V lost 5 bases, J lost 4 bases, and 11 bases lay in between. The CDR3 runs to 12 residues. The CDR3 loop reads CSVRLVGETQYF. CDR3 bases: TGCAGCGTTAGACTAGTGGGAGAGACCCAGTACTTC.

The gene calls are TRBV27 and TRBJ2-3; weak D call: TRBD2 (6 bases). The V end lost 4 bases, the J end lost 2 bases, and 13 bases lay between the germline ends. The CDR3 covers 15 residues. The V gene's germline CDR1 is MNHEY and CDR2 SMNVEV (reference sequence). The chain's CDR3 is CASSSRDGTTDTQYF. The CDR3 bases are TGTGCCAGCAGTTCGCGGGACGGAACCACAGATACGCAGTATTTT.

This CDR3 is CASRMTSGSSNEQYF. The CDR3 DNA reads as TGTGCCAGCAGAATGACTAGCGGGAGTAGTAACGAGCAGTACTTC. The rearrangement uses TRBV28 and TRBJ2-7, with 12 bases matching TRBD2. Germline loops: CDR1 MDHEN, CDR2 SYDVKM. The CDR3 has 15 amino acids. Trimming removed 6 bases from V and 5 bases from J; junction bases left unmatched: 8.

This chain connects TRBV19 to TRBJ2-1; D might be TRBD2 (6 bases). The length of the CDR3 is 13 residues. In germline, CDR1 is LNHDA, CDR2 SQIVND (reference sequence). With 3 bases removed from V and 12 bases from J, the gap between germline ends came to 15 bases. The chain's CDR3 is CASSIGRTTGQFF. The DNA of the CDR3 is TGTGCCAGTAGTATTGGGAGGACGACGGGGCAGTTCTTC.

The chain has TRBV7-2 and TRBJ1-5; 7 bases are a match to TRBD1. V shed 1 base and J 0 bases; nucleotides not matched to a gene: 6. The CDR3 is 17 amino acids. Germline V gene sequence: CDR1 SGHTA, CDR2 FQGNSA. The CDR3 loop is CASSLDPGGNSNQPQHF. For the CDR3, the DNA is TGTGCCAGCAGCTTAGACCCAGGGGGAAATAGCAATCAGCCCCAGCATTTT.

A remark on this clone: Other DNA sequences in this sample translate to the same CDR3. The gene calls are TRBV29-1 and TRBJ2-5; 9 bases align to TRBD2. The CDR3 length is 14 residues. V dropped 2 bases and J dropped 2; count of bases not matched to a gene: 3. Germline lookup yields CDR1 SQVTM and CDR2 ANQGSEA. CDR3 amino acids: CSVELAGDQETQYF. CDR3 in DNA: TGCAGCGTTGAATTAGCGGGGGATCAAGAGACCCAGTACTTC.

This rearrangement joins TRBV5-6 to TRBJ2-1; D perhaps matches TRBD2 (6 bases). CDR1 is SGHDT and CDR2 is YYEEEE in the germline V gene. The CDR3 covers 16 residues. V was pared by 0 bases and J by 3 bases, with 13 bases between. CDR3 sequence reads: CASSLGRDPVYNEQFF. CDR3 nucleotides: TGTGCCAGCAGCTTGGGGCGGGATCCCGTCTACAATGAGCAGTTCTTC.

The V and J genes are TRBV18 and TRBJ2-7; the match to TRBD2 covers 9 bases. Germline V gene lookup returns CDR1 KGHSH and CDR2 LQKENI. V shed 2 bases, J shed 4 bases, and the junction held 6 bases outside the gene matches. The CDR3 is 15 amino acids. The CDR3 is CASSPKAGGRYEQYF. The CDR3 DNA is TGTGCCAGCTCACCAAAAGCGGGAGGACGATACGAGCAGTACTTC.

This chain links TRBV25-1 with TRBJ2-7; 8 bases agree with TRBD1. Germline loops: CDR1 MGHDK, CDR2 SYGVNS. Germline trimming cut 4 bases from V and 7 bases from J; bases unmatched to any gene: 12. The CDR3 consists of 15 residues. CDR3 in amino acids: CASSVGQGPDNEQYF. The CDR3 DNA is TGTGCCAGCAGTGTTGGACAGGGCCCAGATAATGAGCAGTACTTC.

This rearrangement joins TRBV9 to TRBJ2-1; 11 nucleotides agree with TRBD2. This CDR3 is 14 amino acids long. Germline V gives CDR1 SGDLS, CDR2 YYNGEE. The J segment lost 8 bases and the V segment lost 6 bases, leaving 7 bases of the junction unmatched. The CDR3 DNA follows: TGTGCCAGCAATAGCGGGAGGGCCGGGGATGAGCAGTTCTTC. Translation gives CASNSGRAGDEQFF.

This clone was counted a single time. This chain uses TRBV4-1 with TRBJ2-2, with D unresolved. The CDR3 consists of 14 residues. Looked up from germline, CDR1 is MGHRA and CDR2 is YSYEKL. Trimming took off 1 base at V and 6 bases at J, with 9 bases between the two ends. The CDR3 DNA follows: TGCGCCAGCAGCCAAGCCCAGTCTCCCGGGGAGCTGTTTTTT. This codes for CASSQAQSPGELFF.

The CDR3 sequence: CASSLQGLGTEKLFF. CDR3 in DNA: TGTGCCAGCAGTTTACAGGGCCTCGGCACTGAAAAACTGTTTTTT. This chain uses TRBV2 with TRBJ1-4, with D perhaps TRBD1 (6 bases). CDR3 size: 15 residues. The germline gives CDR1 SNHLY, CDR2 FYNNEI. V lost 5 bases, J lost 7 bases, and 17 bases lay in between. The complete variable domain, with remaining parts taken from reference TRBV2 and TRBJ1-4, reads EPEVTQTPSHQVTQMGQEVILRCVPISNHLYFYWYRQILGQKVEFLVSFYNNEISEKSEIFDDQFSVERPDGSNFTLKIRSTKLEDSAMYFCASSLQGLGTEKLFFGSGTQLSVL.

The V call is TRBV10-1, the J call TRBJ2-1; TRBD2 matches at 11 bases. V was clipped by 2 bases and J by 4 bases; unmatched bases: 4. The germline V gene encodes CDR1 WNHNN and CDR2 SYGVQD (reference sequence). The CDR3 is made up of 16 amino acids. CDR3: CASSEIGTSGYNEQFF. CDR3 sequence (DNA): TGCGCCAGCAGTGAGATCGGGACTAGCGGATACAATGAGCAGTTCTTC.

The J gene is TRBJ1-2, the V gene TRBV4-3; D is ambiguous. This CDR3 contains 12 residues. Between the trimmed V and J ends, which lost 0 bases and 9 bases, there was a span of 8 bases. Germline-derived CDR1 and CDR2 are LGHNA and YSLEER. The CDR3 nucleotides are TGCGCCAGCAGCCAAGATAACTTGAGCTACACCTTC. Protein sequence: CASSQDNLSYTF.

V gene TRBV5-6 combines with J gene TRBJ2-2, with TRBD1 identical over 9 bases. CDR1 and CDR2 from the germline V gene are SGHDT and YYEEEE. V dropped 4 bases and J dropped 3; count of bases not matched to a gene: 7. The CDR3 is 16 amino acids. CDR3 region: CASSPSGQGYTGELFF. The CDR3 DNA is TGTGCCAGCAGCCCAAGCGGACAGGGGTACACCGGGGAGCTGTTTTTT.

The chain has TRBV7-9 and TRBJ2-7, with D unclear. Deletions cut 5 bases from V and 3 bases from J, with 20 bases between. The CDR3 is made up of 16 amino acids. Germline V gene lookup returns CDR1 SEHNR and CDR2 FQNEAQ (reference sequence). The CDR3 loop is CASSHDLGVTIYEQYF. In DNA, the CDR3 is TGTGCCAGCAGCCACGACTTGGGTGTCACTATCTACGAGCAGTACTTC. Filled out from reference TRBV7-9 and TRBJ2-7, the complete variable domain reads DTGVSQNPRHKITKRGQNVTFRCDPISEHNRLYWYRQTLGQGPEFLTYFQNEAQLEKSRLLSDRFSAERPKGSFSTLEIQRTEQGDSAMYLCASSHDLGVTIYEQYFGPGTRLTVT.

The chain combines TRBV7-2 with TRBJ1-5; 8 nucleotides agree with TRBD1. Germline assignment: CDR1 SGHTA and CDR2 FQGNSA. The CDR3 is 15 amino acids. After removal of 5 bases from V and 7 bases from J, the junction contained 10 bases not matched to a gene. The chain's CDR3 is CASSPWTGLGQPQHF. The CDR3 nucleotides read TGTGCCAGCAGCCCCTGGACAGGGCTGGGGCAGCCCCAGCATTTT. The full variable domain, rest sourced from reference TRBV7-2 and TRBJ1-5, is GAGVSQSPSNKVTEKGKDVELRCDPISGHTALYWYRQSLGQGLEFLIYFQGNSAPDKSGLPSDRFSAERTGGSVSTLTIQRTQQEDSAVYLCASSPWTGLGQPQHFGDGTRLSIL.

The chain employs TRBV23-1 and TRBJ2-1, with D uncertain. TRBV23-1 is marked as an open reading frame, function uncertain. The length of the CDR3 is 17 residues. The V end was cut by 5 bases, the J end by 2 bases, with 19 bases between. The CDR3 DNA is TGCGCCAGCAGTTTGAACCGGACCCGAAGGGCCTACAATGAGCAGTTCTTC. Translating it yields CASSLNRTRRAYNEQFF.

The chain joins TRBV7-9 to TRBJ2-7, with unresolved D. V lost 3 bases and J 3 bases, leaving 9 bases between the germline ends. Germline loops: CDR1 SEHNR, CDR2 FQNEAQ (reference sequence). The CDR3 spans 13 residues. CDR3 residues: CASSLHEVYEQYF. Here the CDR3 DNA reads TGTGCCAGCAGCTTGCATGAAGTCTACGAGCAGTACTTC.

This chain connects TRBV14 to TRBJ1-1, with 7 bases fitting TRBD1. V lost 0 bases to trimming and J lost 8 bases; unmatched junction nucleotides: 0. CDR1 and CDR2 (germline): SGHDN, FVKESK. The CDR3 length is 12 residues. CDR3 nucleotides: TGTGCCAGCAGCCAAGAGGGACAGGAAGCTTTCTTT. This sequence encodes CASSQEGQEAFF.

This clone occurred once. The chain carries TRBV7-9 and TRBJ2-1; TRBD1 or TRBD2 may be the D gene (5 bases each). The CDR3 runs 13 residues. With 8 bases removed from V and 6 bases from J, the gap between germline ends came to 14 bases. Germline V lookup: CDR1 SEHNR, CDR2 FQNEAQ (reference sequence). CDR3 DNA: TGTGCCAGCCGCCACTCCGGGGCCAATGAGCAGTTCTTC. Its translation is CASRHSGANEQFF.

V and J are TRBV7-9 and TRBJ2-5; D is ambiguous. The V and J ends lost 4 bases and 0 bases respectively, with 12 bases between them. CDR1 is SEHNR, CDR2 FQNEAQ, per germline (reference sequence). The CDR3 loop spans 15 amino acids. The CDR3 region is CASSSPHANQETQYF. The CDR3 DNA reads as TGTGCCAGCAGCTCCCCCCATGCTAACCAAGAGACCCAGTACTTC.